This TCR beta chain was recorded in a study of shared clonotypes between healthy human individuals. Clones were sequenced by immunoSEQ multiplex PCR, and TCRdb holds only the in-frame ones, with some missing. The data show about 1 million clones, around 76% seen once. V gave up 6 bases and J gave up 7 bases, with 19 bases separating them. The CDR3 sequence is 14 residues long. In germline, CDR1 is MRHNA, CDR2 SNTAGT. This clone was seen just once. The source material was memory CD4+ T cells sorted from blood. The subset denotes: CD45RA-negative fraction. This clonotype originated in a man younger than 35 in good health. The gene calls are TRBV6-4 and TRBJ2-7; D not certain. For the CDR3, the DNA is TGTGCCAGCAGCATTCTTGGACGGGCCCCTGAGCAGTACTTC. Protein product: CASSILGRAPEQYF.